Below are 3 T cell receptor beta chains sequenced from a single sample in a study of blood T cell repertoires in COVID-19. The table came from immunoSEQ multiplex PCR; TCRdb's copy has only in-frame clones and leaves some out. The repertoire holds about 270,000 clones, with more than 85% as singletons. Input material: PBMCs or T cells enriched from blood (not recorded which). The receptors come from a man in his forties who had been exposed to COVID-19.

The chain joins TRBV10-3 to TRBJ1-1; possibly TRBD1 for D (6 bases). V gave up 6 bases and J gave up 5 bases, with 13 bases separating them. The germline gives CDR1 ENHRY, CDR2 SYGVKD. The CDR3 runs 13 residues. The CDR3 bases are TGTGCCATCAGAGAGGGGGGCCGGACTGAAGCTTTCTTT. Translating gives CAIREGGRTEAFF.

The rearrangement links TRBV28 to TRBJ2-7; 11 bases align to TRBD1. The junction had 5 bases not matched to a gene; V was cut back by 4 bases and J by 3 bases. The CDR3 contains 15 residues. Germline V gives CDR1 MDHEN, CDR2 SYDVKM. The CDR3 is CASSSTGTGGYEQYF. The CDR3 region has the DNA TGTGCCAGCAGTTCTACCGGGACAGGGGGCTACGAGCAGTACTTC. Based on the CDR3 plus reference TRBV28 and TRBJ2-7, the full variable domain is DVKVTQSSRYLVKRTGEKVFLECVQDMDHENMFWYRQDPGLGLRLIYFSYDVKMKEKGDIPEGYSVSREKKERFSLILESASTNQTSMYLCASSSTGTGGYEQYFGPGTRLTVT.

V and J are TRBV19 and TRBJ2-7, with D possibly being TRBD2 (6 bases). V lost 4 bases and J 4 bases, leaving 11 bases between the germline ends. Germline V gives CDR1 LNHDA, CDR2 SQIVND (reference sequence). The CDR3 contains 13 residues. CDR3: CASSSPGGYEQYF. Here the CDR3 DNA reads TGTGCCAGTAGTAGCCCCGGGGGATACGAGCAGTACTTC.